Shown below are 30 T cell receptor beta chains from a single sample sequenced in a study of T-cell reconstitution after alpha-beta-depleted transplantation in children. Unique molecular identifiers were incorporated into the prepared TCRbeta library. TCRdb processed the PCR reads anew with MiXCR; each CDR3 protein has one entry. The repertoire consists of approximately 400,000 distinct CDR3 sequences, with roughly a tenth occurring once and the leading ten covering approximately 5%. The sequences come from PBMCs from the stem cell graft donor, collected from the stem cell graft. The origin of the receptors is a human donor who donated a stem cell graft to a child with acute myeloid leukemia.

This clonotype was found a few times. This sequence joins TRBV7-3 and TRBJ2-5, with TRBD2 matching over 9 bases. CDR1 is SGHTA, CDR2 FQGTGA, per germline. Trimming cost V 5 bases and J 2 bases; bases outside gene matches: 6. This CDR3 has 15 amino acids. CDR3 coding DNA: TGTGCCAGCAGCATACAAGCGGGGGGTCAAGAGACCCAGTACTTC. Residues: CASSIQAGGQETQYF.

This clonotype has just a few counts. This chain links TRBV20-1 with TRBJ2-2; 14 positions agree with TRBD2. J was trimmed by 6 bases and V by 6 bases; bases with no gene match: 12. The CDR3 is made up of 17 amino acids. Germline lookup yields CDR1 DFQATT and CDR2 SNEGSKA (reference sequence). DNA of the CDR3: TGCAGTGCGAGCGGGACTAGCGGGAGTAGGCTCCCCGGGGAGCTGTTTTTT. Its protein product is CSASGTSGSRLPGELFF.

The sample holds a few counts of this clonotype. The chain joins TRBV6-2 or TRBV6-3 to TRBJ1-1; the match to TRBD1 covers 9 bases. This CDR3 has 14 amino acids. Trimming cost V 2 bases and J 6 bases; bases outside gene matches: 4. Germline CDR1 MNHEY, CDR2 SVGEGT. The CDR3 DNA is TGTGCCAGCAGTTACACAGGGGGCGCGGCTGAAGCTTTCTTT. It specifies CASSYTGGAAEAFF.

The chain couples TRBV12-3 or TRBV12-4 to TRBJ2-3; D possibly corresponds to TRBD1 (5 bases). The V end lost 5 bases, the J end lost 3 bases, and 15 bases lay between the germline ends. CDR3 length equals 15 residues. The CDR3 DNA reads TGTGCCAGCAGTCCCCAGGGCAGAGGAACAGATACGCAGTATTTT. Its translation is CASSPQGRGTDTQYF.

V gene TRBV4-3 combines with J gene TRBJ1-1; weak D call: TRBD1 (5 bases). This CDR3 has 16 amino acids. Per the germline V gene, CDR1 is LGHNA and CDR2 is YSLEER. Trimming cost V 1 base and J 1 base, with 13 bases left between them. The CDR3: CASSQGDIDRNTEAFF. The CDR3 coding sequence is TGCGCCAGCAGCCAAGGAGACATCGACAGGAACACTGAAGCTTTCTTT.

This clonotype has only a few counts. This sequence joins TRBV7-2 and TRBJ2-1, with D tentatively TRBD2 (6 bases). CDR3 length equals 15 residues. With 6 bases removed from V and 7 bases from J, the gap between germline ends came to 19 bases. Germline V gene sequence: CDR1 SGHTA, CDR2 FQGNSA. The CDR3 nucleotides read TGTGCCAGCAGTCGGAGGGCAGCATGGGCAAATGAGCAGTTCTTC. Protein sequence: CASSRRAAWANEQFF.

This clonotype has more than one count but fewer than ten. The chain joins TRBV18 to TRBJ1-3; TRBD1 might be the D (6 bases). V lost 6 bases and J lost 9, with 18 bases in between. CDR3 length: 14 amino acids. Germline CDR1 reads KGHSH; CDR2 reads LQKENI. As DNA, the CDR3 is TGTGCCAGCTCGATAGCCGGGACACAAGGCACCATATATTTT. It is translated as CASSIAGTQGTIYF. The full variable domain, completed using reference TRBV18 and TRBJ1-3, is NAGVMQNPRHLVRRRGQEARLRCSPMKGHSHVYWYRQLPEEGLKFMVYLQKENIIDESGMPKERFSAEFPKEGPSILRIQQVVRGDSAAYFCASSIAGTQGTIYFGEGSWLTVV.

Only a few counts were recorded for this clonotype. The rearrangement uses TRBV20-1 and TRBJ1-5; maybe TRBD1 (5 bases). The V gene's germline CDR1 is DFQATT and CDR2 SNEGSKA (reference sequence). CDR3 length: 14 residues. The ends were cut back, 0 bases at V and 5 bases at J, with 11 bases in the middle. The CDR3 reads CSARERAGHQPQHF. CDR3 DNA sequence: TGCAGTGCTAGAGAGCGGGCAGGGCATCAGCCCCAGCATTTT.

This clonotype appeared many times. The rearrangement uses TRBV20-1 and TRBJ1-2, with unresolved D. This CDR3 contains 13 residues. Germline CDR1 reads DFQATT; CDR2 reads SNEGSKA (reference sequence). V was pared by 6 bases and J by 1 base, with 12 bases between. DNA of the CDR3: TGCAGTGCCTCATCTACCGATAACTATGGCTACACCTTC. Protein: CSASSTDNYGYTF.

Here the CDR3 DNA reads TGTGCCAGTAACCCTGACAGGAACACCGGGGAGCTGTTTTTT. It yields the protein CASNPDRNTGELFF. The genes are TRBV19 and TRBJ2-2, with D possibly matching TRBD1 (5 bases). The V end lost 7 bases, the J end lost 1 base, and 10 bases lay between the germline ends. The CDR3 sequence is 14 residues long. CDR1 and CDR2 from the germline V gene are LNHDA and SQIVND (reference sequence).

This rearrangement joins TRBV4-3 to TRBJ2-7, with TRBD2 identical over 11 bases. Germline loops: CDR1 LGHNA, CDR2 YSLEER. This CDR3 is 15 amino acids long. V trimming: 4 bases; J trimming: 2 bases; junction bases outside the gene matches: 4. The CDR3 spells CASSRTSGSPYEQYF. DNA of the CDR3: TGCGCCAGCAGCCGCACTAGCGGGAGCCCCTACGAGCAGTACTTC.

This clonotype turned up a few times. This chain connects TRBV5-1 to TRBJ2-5, with D tentatively TRBD2 (6 bases). V lost 4 bases and J lost 5, with 15 bases in between. The CDR3 spans 14 residues. Germline CDR1 reads SGHRS; CDR2 reads YFSETQ. The CDR3 sequence: CASSQAGFQETQYF. The CDR3, as DNA: TGCGCCAGCAGCCAGGCGGGGTTCCAGGAGACCCAGTACTTC.

The DNA of the CDR3 is TGCGCCAGCAGCAGCCGCAGGGGGCGCGGGGAGACCCAGTACTTC. Its translation is CASSSRRGRGETQYF. This chain connects TRBV5-1 to TRBJ2-5; 8 nucleotides match TRBD1. The V and J ends lost 4 bases and 5 bases, in that order; junction bases with no gene match: 10. Germline V gene lookup returns CDR1 SGHRS and CDR2 YFSETQ. The CDR3 contains 15 residues.

In this sample, this clonotype turned up a few times. The chain couples TRBV5-1 to TRBJ1-1; the match to TRBD1 covers 7 bases. Germline CDR1 and CDR2: SGHRS and YFSETQ. The CDR3 has 15 amino acids. V gave up 3 bases and J gave up 4 bases; unmatched junction bases: 9. CDR3 DNA: TGCGCCAGCAGCTGGCGCACATCAGGGGGCACTGAAGCTTTCTTT. This encodes CASSWRTSGGTEAFF. The full variable domain, rest sourced from reference TRBV5-1 and TRBJ1-1, is KAGVTQTPRYLIKTRGQQVTLSCSPISGHRSVSWYQQTPGQGLQFLFEYFSETQRNKGNFPGRFSGRQFSNSRSEMNVSTLELGDSALYLCASSWRTSGGTEAFFGQGTRLTVV.

This clonotype was counted ten times or more. V is TRBV15 and J is TRBJ2-5, with 7 nucleotides matching TRBD1. Germline lookup yields CDR1 LNHNV and CDR2 YYDKDF (reference sequence). The V segment lost 1 base and the J segment 2 bases; nucleotides outside the gene matches: 4. This CDR3 has 15 residues. For the CDR3, the DNA is TGTGCCACCAGCAGAGTGGGGGACAGTCAAGAGACCCAGTACTTC. Translating gives CATSRVGDSQETQYF.

CDR3 sequence (DNA): TGCAGCGGCGGGGGAGACACCGGGGAGCTGTTTTTT. It yields the protein CSGGGDTGELFF. The V gene is TRBV29-1, the J gene TRBJ2-2; 7 positions agree with TRBD2. Losses at the gene ends were 7 bases for V and 3 bases for J; bases not matched to a gene: 2. Per germline, CDR1 SQVTM and CDR2 ANQGSEA. The CDR3 extends over 12 amino acids.

A few counts support this clonotype. This rearrangement joins TRBV5-1 to TRBJ1-1; 8 nucleotides agree with TRBD1. Per germline, CDR1 SGHRS and CDR2 YFSETQ. The V and J ends lost 0 bases and 1 base, in that order; junction bases with no gene match: 5. The CDR3 contains 16 residues. The CDR3 reads CASSLVGDRRNTEAFF. The DNA of the CDR3 is TGCGCCAGCAGCTTGGTCGGGGACAGGAGGAACACTGAAGCTTTCTTT. Full variable domain (rest looked up from reference TRBV5-1 and TRBJ1-1): KAGVTQTPRYLIKTRGQQVTLSCSPISGHRSVSWYQQTPGQGLQFLFEYFSETQRNKGNFPGRFSGRQFSNSRSEMNVSTLELGDSALYLCASSLVGDRRNTEAFFGQGTRLTVV.

Many counts were recorded for this clonotype. This chain joins TRBV10-3 and TRBJ1-2; possibly TRBD1 for D (6 bases). The V end lost 6 bases, the J end lost 4 bases, and 18 bases lay between the germline ends. From germline, CDR1 is ENHRY and CDR2 SYGVKD. CDR3 length equals 15 residues. As DNA, the CDR3 is TGTGCCATCAGGTCCCATGCAGGGGAATCCTATGGCTACACCTTC. Its protein product is CAIRSHAGESYGYTF.

The chain combines TRBV4-1 with TRBJ2-5, with D perhaps matching TRBD2 (6 bases). The CDR3 is 15 amino acids. V dropped 1 base and J dropped 2 bases, with 11 bases sitting between them. Germline values: CDR1 MGHRA, CDR2 YSYEKL. The CDR3 here is CASSQGASEQETQYF. DNA of the CDR3: TGCGCCAGCAGCCAAGGAGCTAGCGAGCAAGAGACCCAGTACTTC.

The chain has TRBV12-3 or TRBV12-4 and TRBJ2-1, with a weak D call TRBD2 (5 bases). This CDR3 has 16 amino acids. Trimming stripped 3 bases from V and 2 bases from J, with 14 bases between. The CDR3 reads CASSFFDGMAYNEQFF. The CDR3 nucleotides read TGTGCCAGCAGTTTTTTCGACGGGATGGCCTACAATGAGCAGTTCTTC.

This clonotype was observed many times. The chain combines TRBV9 with TRBJ2-3; 8 bases match TRBD1. CDR1 and CDR2 (germline): SGDLS, YYNGEE. V gave up 3 bases and J gave up 9 bases; unmatched junction bases: 9. CDR3 length equals 14 residues. DNA for the CDR3: TGTGCCAGCAGCGAGACGACAGGGGACAGGACGCAGTATTTT. This codes for CASSETTGDRTQYF.

Many counts were recorded for this clonotype. The V call is TRBV9, the J call TRBJ2-3, with unresolved D. Trimming left V 0 bases short and J 5 bases short, with 7 bases between. Germline CDR1 reads SGDLS; CDR2 reads YYNGEE. This CDR3 contains 13 residues. CDR3 nucleotide sequence: TGTGCCAGCAGCGTAGCTTCCATAGATACGCAGTATTTT. This encodes CASSVASIDTQYF.

This chain uses TRBV7-6 with TRBJ2-3; maybe TRBD1 (7 bases). The V gene lost 4 bases and the J gene lost 0 bases, with 17 bases spanning the gap. This CDR3 spans 17 amino acids. The germline V gene has CDR1 SGHVS and CDR2 FNYEAQ. CDR3 residues: CASSSRGDSHSTDTQYF. CDR3 coding DNA: TGTGCCAGCAGCTCTAGGGGGGACAGTCATAGCACAGATACGCAGTATTTT.

This clonotype was seen a few times. The chain is built from TRBV20-1 and TRBJ2-1; 8 positions agree with TRBD2. This CDR3 is 14 amino acids long. CDR1 and CDR2 (germline): DFQATT, SNEGSKA (reference sequence). Germline trimming cut 3 bases from V and 7 bases from J; bases unmatched to any gene: 8. The CDR3, as DNA: TGCAGTGCTAGCTTCGGGGGGGCCATAAATGAGCAGTTCTTC. Amino acids: CSASFGGAINEQFF.

The chain links TRBV20-1 to TRBJ2-7; 11 nucleotides align to TRBD2. Germline values: CDR1 DFQATT, CDR2 SNEGSKA (reference sequence). The CDR3 totals 14 residues. J was trimmed by 3 bases and V by 4 bases; bases with no gene match: 5. CDR3 loop: CSATLAGGGYEQYF. CDR3 nucleotides: TGCAGTGCTACCTTAGCGGGAGGGGGCTACGAGCAGTACTTC.

The rearrangement joins TRBV10-3 to TRBJ1-1, with 7 bases identical to TRBD1. CDR3 length equals 14 residues. The V gene end was trimmed by 6 bases and the J gene end by 1 base; junction bases not matched to a gene: 5. The germline V gene encodes CDR1 ENHRY and CDR2 SYGVKD. The CDR3 region is CAIRPTGKNTEAFF. The CDR3 DNA is TGTGCCATCAGGCCGACAGGGAAGAACACTGAAGCTTTCTTT.

J is TRBJ2-7 and V is TRBV6-1; tentatively, D is TRBD2 (7 bases). This CDR3 is built from 15 residues. Germline V gene lookup returns CDR1 MNHNS and CDR2 SASEGT. V lost 11 bases and J 3 bases, leaving 23 bases between the germline ends. CDR3 sequence: CAHRGLSGGVYEQYV. CDR3 bases: TGTGCCCACCGTGGGCTCTCGGGGGGCGTCTACGAGCAGTACGTC.

The gene calls are TRBV5-6 and TRBJ2-7, with a weak D call TRBD1 (6 bases). Germline CDR1 is SGHDT and CDR2 is YYEEEE. Trimming shortened V by 0 bases and J by 5 bases, and 9 bases separated the two germline ends. The CDR3 is 13 amino acids. This CDR3 reads CASSLGQGHEQYF. CDR3 bases: TGTGCCAGCAGCTTGGGGCAGGGGCACGAGCAGTACTTC.

The sample holds a few counts of this clonotype. The chain recombines TRBV5-5 with TRBJ2-1, with 7 bases aligning to TRBD2. V dropped 6 bases and J dropped 0; count of bases not matched to a gene: 6. The V gene's germline CDR1 is SGHKS and CDR2 YYEKEE (reference sequence). This CDR3 comprises 15 residues. The CDR3 is CASIGLAGSYNEQFF. CDR3 bases: TGTGCCAGCATTGGGTTAGCGGGCTCCTACAATGAGCAGTTCTTC.

V usage is TRBV20-1 and J usage is TRBJ2-1; maybe TRBD1 (6 bases). V was trimmed by 3 bases and J by 4 bases, leaving 16 bases between them. CDR3 size: 15 residues. In germline, CDR1 is DFQATT, CDR2 SNEGSKA (reference sequence). The CDR3 coding sequence is TGCAGTGCTAGTGGATGGACAGCTCTATACAATGAGCAGTTCTTC. Protein: CSASGWTALYNEQFF.